The 17 T cell receptor beta chains reported below all come from one sample, sequenced in a study of cytomegalovirus exposure and HLA in healthy donors. Generated by immunoSEQ multiplex PCR, the TCRdb table keeps only in-frame clones and is missing some. The data show roughly 130,000 clones, 85% to 90% seen once. Material: PBMCs. These receptors were collected from a young man in good health and CMV-seronegative.

The chain combines TRBV5-8 with TRBJ2-7; a weak D match, TRBD2 (6 bases). Per germline, CDR1 SGHTS and CDR2 YDEGEE. CDR3 size: 12 residues. V gave up 3 bases and J gave up 2 bases, with 6 bases separating them. CDR3 in DNA: TGTGCCAGCAGCTCGGGAGCCTACGAGCAGTACTTC. It encodes CASSSGAYEQYF.

The chain recombines TRBV7-9 with TRBJ2-7, with a possible D match to TRBD1 (5 bases). Germline CDR1 is SEHNR and CDR2 is FQNEAQ (reference sequence). The CDR3 covers 13 residues. V lost 5 bases and J 3 bases, leaving 11 bases between the germline ends. The CDR3 sequence is CASSGQGNYEQYF. The CDR3 nucleotides read TGTGCCAGCAGCGGCCAGGGTAACTACGAGCAGTACTTC.

This chain's CDR3 is CASRSAGGRYEQYF. CDR3 nucleotides: TGTGCCAGCCGGTCGGCAGGGGGAAGGTACGAGCAGTACTTC. V gene TRBV6-1 combines with J gene TRBJ2-7; 7 bases align to TRBD1. Germline assignment: CDR1 MNHNS and CDR2 SASEGT. The CDR3 is made up of 14 amino acids. The trim removed 8 bases at V and 4 bases at J, leaving 11 bases unmatched.

The chain uses TRBV12-5 and TRBJ2-3; D gene unclear. The V end was cut by 2 bases, the J end by 1 base, with 13 bases between. Germline V gene sequence: CDR1 LGHNT, CDR2 FRNRAP. The CDR3 has 16 residues. The CDR3 sequence is CASGLLQSSGTDTQYF. The CDR3 nucleotides are TGTGCTAGTGGTTTGCTCCAATCCTCGGGCACAGATACGCAGTATTTT.

This sequence joins TRBV5-5 and TRBJ2-7; D possibly corresponds to TRBD1 (6 bases). Trimming took 5 bases from V and 4 from J, leaving 13 bases between them. The CDR3 totals 13 residues. CDR1 is SGHKS and CDR2 is YYEKEE in the germline V gene (reference sequence). CDR3 in amino acids: CASREQGSYEQYF. The CDR3 DNA sequence: TGTGCCAGCAGGGAACAGGGTAGTTACGAGCAGTACTTC.

CDR3 in DNA: TGTGCCAGCGGGGGCCGGGGAGACACTGAAGCTTTCTTT. Translating gives CASGGRGDTEAFF. The genes are TRBV6-1 and TRBJ1-1; D may be TRBD1 (6 bases). The CDR3 is made up of 13 amino acids. Germline CDR1 MNHNS, CDR2 SASEGT. Trimming took off 8 bases at V and 3 bases at J, with 13 bases between the two ends.

The rearrangement links TRBV10-3 to TRBJ1-1; 7 positions agree with TRBD1. Looked up from germline, CDR1 is ENHRY and CDR2 is SYGVKD. The length of the CDR3 is 13 residues. Unmatched junction bases numbered 5, after V lost 4 bases and J lost 6 bases. CDR3 bases: TGTGCCATCAGTGGAACAGGGGAACCTGAAGCTTTCTTT. Translated, it gives CAISGTGEPEAFF.

The chain links TRBV6-4 to TRBJ2-1; tentatively, D is TRBD1 (6 bases). Germline V CDR1 and CDR2: MRHNA, SNTAGT. V was trimmed by 2 bases and J by 9 bases, leaving 14 bases between them. The CDR3 is made up of 14 amino acids. CDR3 DNA: TGTGCCAGCAGTGACCTAGTAGGACAGAGTGAGCAGTTCTTC. Protein product: CASSDLVGQSEQFF.

The V gene is TRBV7-9, the J gene TRBJ1-4, with unresolved D. The CDR3 sequence is 13 residues long. Looked up from germline, CDR1 is SEHNR and CDR2 is FQNEAQ (reference sequence). V was trimmed by 6 bases and J by 3 bases, leaving 8 bases between them. CDR3 nucleotide sequence: TGTGCCAGCAGGTTTCGGGCTAATGAAAAACTGTTTTTT. This sequence encodes CASRFRANEKLFF.

The chain couples TRBV7-6 to TRBJ2-5, with 15 bases fitting TRBD2. The V gene's germline CDR1 is SGHVS and CDR2 FNYEAQ. Germline trimming cut 5 bases from V and 9 bases from J; bases unmatched to any gene: 4. CDR3 size: 14 residues. This CDR3 is CASSEGLAGGPQYF. The CDR3 DNA follows: TGTGCCAGCAGCGAAGGACTAGCGGGGGGGCCCCAGTACTTC.

The rearrangement joins TRBV15 to TRBJ2-2; 7 bases map to TRBD1. This CDR3 is 20 amino acids long. Germline V lookup: CDR1 LNHNV, CDR2 YYDKDF (reference sequence). Trimming removed 1 base from V and 5 bases from J; junction bases left unmatched: 19. Here the CDR3 reads CATSRGATGVLGTVTGELFF. The CDR3 nucleotides read TGTGCCACCAGCAGAGGGGCAACAGGGGTTTTGGGTACTGTGACCGGGGAGCTGTTTTTT.

The V call is TRBV2, the J call TRBJ1-4, with 10 bases matching TRBD1. The CDR3 consists of 22 residues. J lost 0 bases, V lost 6 bases, and 22 bases had no gene match. The germline gives CDR1 SNHLY, CDR2 FYNNEI. The DNA for the CDR3 is TGTGCCAGCAGCGACCCTGGACAGGGGGTTTACACCATGCTTGCAACTAATGAAAAACTGTTTTTT. This codes for CASSDPGQGVYTMLATNEKLFF.

This clone was seen once. J is TRBJ2-3 and V is TRBV27; a possible D gene is TRBD1 (6 bases). This CDR3 contains 16 residues. Trimming shortened V by 3 bases and J by 2 bases, and 15 bases separated the two germline ends. The germline CDR1 and CDR2 sequences are MNHEY and SMNVEV (reference sequence). CDR3 amino acids: CASSLGALRLTDTQYF. Written as DNA, the CDR3 is TGTGCCAGCAGTTTGGGGGCCTTACGACTCACAGATACGCAGTATTTT.

CDR3 DNA: TGTGCCAGCTCCCGCCGGACAGGGGACACTGAAGCTTTCTTT. Amino acid sequence: CASSRRTGDTEAFF. V is TRBV18 and J is TRBJ1-1; 9 nucleotides align to TRBD1. The ends lost 6 bases at V and 3 bases at J; junction bases unmatched: 5. In germline, CDR1 is KGHSH, CDR2 LQKENI. This CDR3 comprises 14 residues.

The rearrangement links TRBV5-1 to TRBJ1-2; D not resolved. The germline V and J ends were trimmed by 2 bases and 6 bases, with 11 bases remaining between them. The germline V gene encodes CDR1 SGHRS and CDR2 YFSETQ. The CDR3 contains 13 residues. The CDR3 coding sequence is TGCGCCAGCAGCTTTGAGGGTGTCAATGGCTACACCTTC. Residues: CASSFEGVNGYTF.

V and J are TRBV2 and TRBJ2-5; no clear D gene. Germline values: CDR1 SNHLY, CDR2 FYNNEI. Trimming removed 7 bases from V and 1 base from J, with 10 bases in between. The CDR3 runs 13 residues. CDR3: CASIENSQETQYF. The DNA for the CDR3 is TGTGCCAGCATAGAGAATTCCCAAGAGACCCAGTACTTC.

J is TRBJ2-5 and V is TRBV5-1; maybe TRBD1 (5 bases). Trimming left V 5 bases short and J 4 bases short, with 9 bases between. This CDR3 region has 12 residues. CDR1 and CDR2 from the germline V gene are SGHRS and YFSETQ. CDR3 bases: TGCGCCAGCAGACATCAGGGAGAGACCCAGTACTTC. It specifies CASRHQGETQYF.